This T cell receptor (beta chain) came from a study of T cells expressing NK-cell markers. Study observations and caveats: In over 5 donors, dominant CD3+CD56+NKG2C+ clonotypes ranked among the top 10 CD8+ clonotypes.

CDR1 is LGHDT, CDR2 YNNKEL, per germline (reference sequence). This CDR3 spans 16 amino acids. With respect to this clonotype: What it binds is unknown.

TCRdb reprocessed the 5' RACE reads and keeps a single row for each CDR3 protein, giving no DNA. Recorded here are about 460,000 distinct CDR3 sequences; the top ten clones represent about 1.5%. The chain links TRBV3-1 to TRBJ2-3; the D gene TCRdb calls, TRBD2, cannot be checked with no DNA. Material: blood T cells: a sorted CD56 or NKG2C T cell subset, CD4+ or CD8+ T cells, or bulk PBMC T cells (not recorded which). This clonotype originated in a woman between 50 and 59 years old in good health. CDR3 region: CASSPLSGIRTDTQYF.